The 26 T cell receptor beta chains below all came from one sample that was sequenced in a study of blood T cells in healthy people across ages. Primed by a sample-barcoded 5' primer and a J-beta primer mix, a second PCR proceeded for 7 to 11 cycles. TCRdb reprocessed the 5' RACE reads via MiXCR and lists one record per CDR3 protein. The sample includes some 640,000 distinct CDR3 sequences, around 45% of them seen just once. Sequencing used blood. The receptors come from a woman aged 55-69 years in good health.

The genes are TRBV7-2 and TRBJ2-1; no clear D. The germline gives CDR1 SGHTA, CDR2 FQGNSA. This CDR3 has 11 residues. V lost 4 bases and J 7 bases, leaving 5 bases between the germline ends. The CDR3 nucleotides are TGTGCCAGCAGCTCCAAAAATGAGCAGTTCTTC. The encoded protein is CASSSKNEQFF.

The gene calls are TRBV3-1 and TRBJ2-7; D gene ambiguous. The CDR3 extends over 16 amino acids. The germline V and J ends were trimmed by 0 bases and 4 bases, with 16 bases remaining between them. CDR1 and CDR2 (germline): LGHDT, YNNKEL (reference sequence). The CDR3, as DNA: TGTGCCAGCAGCCAAGATAGTTGGACGGCCGCATACGAGCAGTACTTC. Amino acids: CASSQDSWTAAYEQYF.

The CDR3 DNA reads TGTGCCAGCAGCCCTAGACTAGCGGGACCCCAAGAGACCCAGTACTTC. Protein product: CASSPRLAGPQETQYF. V and J are TRBV4-2 and TRBJ2-5; 11 bases match TRBD2. From germline, CDR1 is LGHNA and CDR2 YNFKEQ. Trimming took 4 bases from V and 1 from J; bases not matched to a gene: 5. The length of the CDR3 is 16 residues.

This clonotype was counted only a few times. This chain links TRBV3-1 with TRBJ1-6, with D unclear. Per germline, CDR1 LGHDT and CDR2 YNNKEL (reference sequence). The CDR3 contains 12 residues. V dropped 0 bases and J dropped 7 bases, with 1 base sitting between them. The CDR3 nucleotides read TGTGCCAGCAGCCAAGAGAATTCACCCCTCCACTTT. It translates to CASSQENSPLHF.

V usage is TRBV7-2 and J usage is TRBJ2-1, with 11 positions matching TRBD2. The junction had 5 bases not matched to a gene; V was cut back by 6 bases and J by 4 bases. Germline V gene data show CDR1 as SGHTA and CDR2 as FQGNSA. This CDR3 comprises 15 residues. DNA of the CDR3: TGTGCCAGCAGAGGGACTAGCGGACATTACAATGAGCAGTTCTTC. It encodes CASRGTSGHYNEQFF.

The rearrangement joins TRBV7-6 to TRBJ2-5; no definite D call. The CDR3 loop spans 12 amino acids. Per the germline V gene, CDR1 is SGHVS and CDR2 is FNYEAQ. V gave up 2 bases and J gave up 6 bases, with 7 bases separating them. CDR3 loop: CASSLPGQTQYF. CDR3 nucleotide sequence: TGTGCCAGCAGCTTACCCGGGCAGACCCAGTACTTC. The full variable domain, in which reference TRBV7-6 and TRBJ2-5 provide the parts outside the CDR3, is GAGVSQSPRYKVTKRGQDVALRCDPISGHVSLYWYRQALGQGPEFLTYFNYEAQQDKSGLPNDRFSAERPEGSISTLTIQRTEQRDSAMYRCASSLPGQTQYFGPGTRLLVL.

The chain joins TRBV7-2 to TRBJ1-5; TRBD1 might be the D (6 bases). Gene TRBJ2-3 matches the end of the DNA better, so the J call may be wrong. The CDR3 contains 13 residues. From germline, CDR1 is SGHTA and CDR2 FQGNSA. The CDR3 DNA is TGTGCCAGTGCAGGGGCGTTCGATCAGCCCCAGTATTTT. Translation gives CASAGAFDQPQYF.

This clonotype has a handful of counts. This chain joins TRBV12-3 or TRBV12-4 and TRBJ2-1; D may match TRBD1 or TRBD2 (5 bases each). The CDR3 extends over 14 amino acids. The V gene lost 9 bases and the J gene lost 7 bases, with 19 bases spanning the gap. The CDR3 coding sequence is TGTGCCAGTCTTCGTCTAGGGGACGGTAATGAGCAGTTCTTC. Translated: CASLRLGDGNEQFF.

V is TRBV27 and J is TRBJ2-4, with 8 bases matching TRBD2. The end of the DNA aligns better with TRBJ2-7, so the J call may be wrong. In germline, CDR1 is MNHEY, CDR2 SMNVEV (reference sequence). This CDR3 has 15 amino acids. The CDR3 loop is CASSFPGAGAYEQYF. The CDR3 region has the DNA TGTGCCAGCAGTTTCCCTGGAGCGGGAGCTTACGAGCAGTACTTC.

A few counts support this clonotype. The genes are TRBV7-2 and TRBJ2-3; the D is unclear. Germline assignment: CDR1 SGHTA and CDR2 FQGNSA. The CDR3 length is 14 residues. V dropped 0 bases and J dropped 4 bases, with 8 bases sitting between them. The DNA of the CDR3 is TGTGCCAGCAGCTTAGCTTTGAGGCCAGATACGCAGTATTTT. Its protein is CASSLALRPDTQYF.

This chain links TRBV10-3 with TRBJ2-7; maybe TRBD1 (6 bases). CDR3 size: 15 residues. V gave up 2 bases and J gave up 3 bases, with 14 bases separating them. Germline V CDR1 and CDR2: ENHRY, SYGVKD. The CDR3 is CAISEPGHTLYEQYF. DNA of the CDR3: TGTGCCATCAGTGAGCCGGGACATACCCTCTACGAGCAGTACTTC.

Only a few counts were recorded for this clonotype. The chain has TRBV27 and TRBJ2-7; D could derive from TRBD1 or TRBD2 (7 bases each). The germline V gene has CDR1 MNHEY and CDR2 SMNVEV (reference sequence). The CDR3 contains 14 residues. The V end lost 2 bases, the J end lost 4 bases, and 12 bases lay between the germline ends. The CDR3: CASSLKQGGYEQYF. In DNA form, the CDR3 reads TGTGCCAGCAGTTTAAAGCAGGGGGGGTACGAGCAGTACTTC.

In DNA, the CDR3 is TGTGCCAGCACTAATAGCGGGAGTGACACAGATACGCAGTATTTT. It specifies CASTNSGSDTDTQYF. The chain has TRBV27 and TRBJ2-3; TRBD2 aligns across 9 bases. V dropped 7 bases and J dropped 2; count of bases not matched to a gene: 7. The CDR3 totals 15 residues. Germline V lookup: CDR1 MNHEY, CDR2 SMNVEV (reference sequence).

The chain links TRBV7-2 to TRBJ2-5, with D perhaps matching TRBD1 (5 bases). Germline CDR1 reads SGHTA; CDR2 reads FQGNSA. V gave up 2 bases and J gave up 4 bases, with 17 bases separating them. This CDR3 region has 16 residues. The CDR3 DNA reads TGTGCCAGCAGCTTAAGGTCGACAGTTTCGGGAGAGACCCAGTACTTC. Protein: CASSLRSTVSGETQYF.

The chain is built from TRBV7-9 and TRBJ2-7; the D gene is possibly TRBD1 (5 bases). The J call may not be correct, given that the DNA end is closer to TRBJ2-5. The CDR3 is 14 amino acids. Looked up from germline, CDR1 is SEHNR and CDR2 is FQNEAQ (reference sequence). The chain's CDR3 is CASSVHQGKETQYF. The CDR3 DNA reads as TGTGCCAGCAGCGTCCACCAGGGTAAAGAGACCCAGTACTTC.

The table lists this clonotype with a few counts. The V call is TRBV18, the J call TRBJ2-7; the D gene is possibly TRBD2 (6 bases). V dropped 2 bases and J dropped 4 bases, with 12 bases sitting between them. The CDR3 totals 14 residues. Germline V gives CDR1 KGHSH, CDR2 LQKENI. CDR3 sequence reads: CASSPVAGTYEQYF. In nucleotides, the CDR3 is TGTGCCAGCTCACCAGTGGCGGGAACTTACGAGCAGTACTTC.

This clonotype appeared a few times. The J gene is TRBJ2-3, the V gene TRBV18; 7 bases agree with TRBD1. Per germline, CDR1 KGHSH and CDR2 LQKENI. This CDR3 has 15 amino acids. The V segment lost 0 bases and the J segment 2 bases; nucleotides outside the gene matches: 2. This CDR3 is CASSPPGQPTDTQYF. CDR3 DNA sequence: TGTGCCAGCTCACCACCGGGACAGCCCACAGATACGCAGTATTTT.

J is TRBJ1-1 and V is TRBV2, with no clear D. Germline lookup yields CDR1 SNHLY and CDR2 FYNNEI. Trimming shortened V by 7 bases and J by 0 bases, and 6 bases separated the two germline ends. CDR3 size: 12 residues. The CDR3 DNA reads TGTGCCAGCAATTTAGTGAACACTGAAGCTTTCTTT. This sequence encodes CASNLVNTEAFF.

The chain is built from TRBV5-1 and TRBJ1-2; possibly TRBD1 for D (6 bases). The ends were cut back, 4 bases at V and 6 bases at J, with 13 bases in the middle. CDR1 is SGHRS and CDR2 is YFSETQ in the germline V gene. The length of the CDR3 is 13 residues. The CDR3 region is CASSTGDTDGYTF. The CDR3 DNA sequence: TGCGCCAGCAGCACCGGGGACACGGATGGCTACACCTTC.

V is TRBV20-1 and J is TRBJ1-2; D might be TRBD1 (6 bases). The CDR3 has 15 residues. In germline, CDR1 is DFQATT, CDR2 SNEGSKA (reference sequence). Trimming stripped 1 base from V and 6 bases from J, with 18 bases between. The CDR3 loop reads CSARAGTRDPDGYTF. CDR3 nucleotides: TGCAGTGCTAGAGCCGGGACACGCGACCCGGATGGCTACACCTTC.

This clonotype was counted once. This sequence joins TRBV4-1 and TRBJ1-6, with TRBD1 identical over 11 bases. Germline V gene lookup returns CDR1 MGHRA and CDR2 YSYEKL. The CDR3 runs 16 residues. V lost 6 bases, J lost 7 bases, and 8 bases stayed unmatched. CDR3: CASREGTGGRNSPLHF. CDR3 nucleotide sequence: TGCGCCAGCAGGGAAGGGACAGGGGGACGGAATTCACCCCTCCACTTT.

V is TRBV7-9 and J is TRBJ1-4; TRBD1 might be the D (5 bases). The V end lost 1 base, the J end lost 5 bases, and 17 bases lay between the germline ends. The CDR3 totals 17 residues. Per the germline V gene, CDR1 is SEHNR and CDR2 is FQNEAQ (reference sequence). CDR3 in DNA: TGTGCCAGCAGCTTAGAGGAGGGAAGGGGATTCAATGAAAAACTGTTTTTT. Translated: CASSLEEGRGFNEKLFF.

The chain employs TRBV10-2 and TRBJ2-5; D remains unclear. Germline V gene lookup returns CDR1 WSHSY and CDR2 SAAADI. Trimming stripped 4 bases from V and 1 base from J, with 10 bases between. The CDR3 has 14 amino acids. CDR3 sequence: CASSAANIQETQYF. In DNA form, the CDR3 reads TGCGCCAGCAGTGCTGCTAATATCCAAGAGACCCAGTACTTC.

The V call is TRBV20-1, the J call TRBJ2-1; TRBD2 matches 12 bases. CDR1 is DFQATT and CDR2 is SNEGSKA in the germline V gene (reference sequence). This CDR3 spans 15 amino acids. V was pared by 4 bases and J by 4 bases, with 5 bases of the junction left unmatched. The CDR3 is CSAKTSGSWYNEQFF. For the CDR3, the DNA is TGCAGTGCTAAGACTAGCGGGAGTTGGTACAATGAGCAGTTCTTC.

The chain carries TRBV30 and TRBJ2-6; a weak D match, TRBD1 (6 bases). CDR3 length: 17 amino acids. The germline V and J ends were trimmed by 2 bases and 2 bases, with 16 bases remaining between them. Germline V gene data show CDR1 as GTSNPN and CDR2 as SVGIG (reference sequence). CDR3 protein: CAWSRKQGVAGANVLTF. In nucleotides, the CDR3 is TGTGCCTGGAGTCGCAAACAGGGTGTAGCTGGGGCCAACGTCCTGACTTTC.

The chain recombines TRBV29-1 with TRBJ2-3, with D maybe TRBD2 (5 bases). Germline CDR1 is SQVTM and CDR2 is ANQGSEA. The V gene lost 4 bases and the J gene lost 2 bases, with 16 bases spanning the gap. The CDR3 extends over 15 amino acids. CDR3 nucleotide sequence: TGCAGCGTTGCGGGAATCGGGGTGGTCACAGATACGCAGTATTTT. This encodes CSVAGIGVVTDTQYF.